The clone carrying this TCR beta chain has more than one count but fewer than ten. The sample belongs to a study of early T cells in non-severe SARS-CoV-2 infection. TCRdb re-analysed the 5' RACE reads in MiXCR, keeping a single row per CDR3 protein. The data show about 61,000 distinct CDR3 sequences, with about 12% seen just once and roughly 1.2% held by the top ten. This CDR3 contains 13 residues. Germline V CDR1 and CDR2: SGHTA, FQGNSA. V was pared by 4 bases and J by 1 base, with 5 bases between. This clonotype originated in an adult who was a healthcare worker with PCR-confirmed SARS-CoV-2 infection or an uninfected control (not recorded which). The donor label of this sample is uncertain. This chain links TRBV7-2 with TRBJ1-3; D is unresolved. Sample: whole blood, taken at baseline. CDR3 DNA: TGTGCCAGCAGCTCAACATCTGGAAACACCATATATTTT. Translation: CASSSTSGNTIYF.